This TCR beta chain is drawn from a study of shared clonotypes between healthy human individuals. V was pared by 5 bases and J by 8 bases, with 18 bases between. This CDR3 is 14 amino acids long. Germline CDR1 is MNHNS and CDR2 is SASEGT. Profiled with immunoSEQ multiplex PCR; TCRdb holds only in-frame clones, not every one. The table includes 450,000 to 500,000 clones, around 80% detected once. About 100 million PBMCs supplied genomic DNA for unsorted samples. Sequencing input: PBMCs. The receptor was isolated from a woman aged 40 to 50 in good health. Some clones in this sample may be carry-over from other donors' samples. The genes are TRBV6-1 and TRBJ1-2; possible D gene TRBD1, 5 bases. CDR3 loop: CASSSRGGTMGYTF. The CDR3 DNA follows: TGTGCCAGCAGTTCTCGGGGCGGAACTATGGGCTACACCTTC.